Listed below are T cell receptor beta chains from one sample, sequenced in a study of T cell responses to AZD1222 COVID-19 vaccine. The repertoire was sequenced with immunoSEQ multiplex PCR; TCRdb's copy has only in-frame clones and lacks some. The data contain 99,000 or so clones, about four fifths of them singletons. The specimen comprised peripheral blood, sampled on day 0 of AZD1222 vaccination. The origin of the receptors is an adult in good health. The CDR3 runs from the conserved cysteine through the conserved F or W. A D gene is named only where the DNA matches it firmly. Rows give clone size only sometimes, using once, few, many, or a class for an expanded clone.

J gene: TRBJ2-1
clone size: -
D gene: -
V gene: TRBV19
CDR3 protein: CASSTGVLNLGSYNEQFF
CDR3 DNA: TGTGCCAGTAGTACGGGGGTCCTTAATTTGGGCTCCTACAATGAGCAGTTCTTC

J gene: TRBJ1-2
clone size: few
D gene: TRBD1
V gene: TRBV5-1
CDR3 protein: CASSDRGNYGYTF
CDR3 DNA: TGCGCCAGCAGCGACAGGGGTAACTATGGCTACACCTTC

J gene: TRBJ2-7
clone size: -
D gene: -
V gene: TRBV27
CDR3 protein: CASSRDYEQYF
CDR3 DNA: TGTGCCAGCAGTCGTGATTACGAGCAGTACTTC

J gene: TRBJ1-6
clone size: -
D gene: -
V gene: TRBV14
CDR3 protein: CASSRLGANQGLGNSPLHF
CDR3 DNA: TGTGCCAGCAGCCGCCTTGGGGCAAACCAGGGCCTCGGTAATTCACCCCTCCACTTT

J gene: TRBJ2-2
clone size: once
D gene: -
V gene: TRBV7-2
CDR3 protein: CASAPGARTGELFF
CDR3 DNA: TGTGCCAGCGCCCCGGGGGCGCGTACCGGGGAGCTGTTTTTT

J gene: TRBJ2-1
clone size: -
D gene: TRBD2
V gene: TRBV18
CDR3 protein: CASSPFSGGFTYNEQFF
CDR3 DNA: TGTGCCAGCTCACCGTTCAGCGGGGGGTTTACCTACAATGAGCAGTTCTTC

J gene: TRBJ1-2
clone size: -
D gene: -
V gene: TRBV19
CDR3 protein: CATKYVGRSDGYTF
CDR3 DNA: TGTGCCACCAAGTACGTGGGACGGAGTGATGGCTACACCTTC

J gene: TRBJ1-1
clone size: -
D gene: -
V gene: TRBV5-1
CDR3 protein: CASTLRGGNTEAFF
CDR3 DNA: TGCGCCAGCACCCTTAGGGGCGGGAACACTGAAGCTTTCTTT

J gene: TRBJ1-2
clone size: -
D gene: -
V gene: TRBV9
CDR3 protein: CASSFGGDGYTF
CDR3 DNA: TGTGCCAGCAGCTTCGGGGGGGATGGCTACACCTTC

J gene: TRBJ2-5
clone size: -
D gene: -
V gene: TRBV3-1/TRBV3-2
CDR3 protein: CASSQEWDQETQYF
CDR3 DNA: TGTGCCAGCAGCCAAGAATGGGATCAAGAGACCCAGTACTTC

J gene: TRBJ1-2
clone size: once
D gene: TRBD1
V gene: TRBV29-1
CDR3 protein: CSVDSGQGANGYTF
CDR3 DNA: TGCAGCGTGGATTCCGGACAGGGGGCGAATGGCTACACCTTC

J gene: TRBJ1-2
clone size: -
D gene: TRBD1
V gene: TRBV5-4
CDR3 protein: CASSLAGTGIRYYGYTF
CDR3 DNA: TGTGCCAGCAGCTTGGCCGGGACAGGAATCCGTTACTATGGCTACACCTTC

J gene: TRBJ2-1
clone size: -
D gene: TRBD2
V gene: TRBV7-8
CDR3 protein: CASSLVGTSGGAQNEQFF
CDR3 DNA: TGTGCCAGCAGCTTAGTAGGGACTAGCGGGGGGGCCCAAAATGAGCAGTTCTTC

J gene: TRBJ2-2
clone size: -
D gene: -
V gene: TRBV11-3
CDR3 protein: CASRTGTPTSGTGELFF
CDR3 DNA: TGTGCCAGCAGAACCGGGACGCCAACCTCGGGGACCGGGGAGCTGTTTTTT

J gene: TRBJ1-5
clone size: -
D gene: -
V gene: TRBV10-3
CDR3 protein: CAISENPSNQPQHF
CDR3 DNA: TGTGCCATCAGTGAGAACCCTAGCAATCAGCCCCAGCATTTT

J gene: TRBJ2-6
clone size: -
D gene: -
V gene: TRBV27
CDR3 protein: CASSSLLTGSGANVLTF
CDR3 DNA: TGTGCCAGCAGTTCTCTCTTAACAGGGTCAGGGGCCAACGTCCTGACTTTC

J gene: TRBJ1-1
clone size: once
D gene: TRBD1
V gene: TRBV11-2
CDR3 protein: CASSFQGVSTEAFF
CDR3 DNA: TGTGCCAGCAGCTTCCAGGGGGTTAGCACTGAAGCTTTCTTT

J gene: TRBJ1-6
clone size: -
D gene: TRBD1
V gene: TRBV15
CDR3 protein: CATSNGDSYNSPLHF
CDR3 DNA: TGTGCCACCAGCAACGGGGACAGCTATAATTCACCCCTCCACTTT

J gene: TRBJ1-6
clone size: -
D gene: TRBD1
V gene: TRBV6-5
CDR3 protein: CASRPGQGRSPLHF
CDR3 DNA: TGTGCCAGCCGACCGGGACAGGGTCGATCACCCCTCCACTTT

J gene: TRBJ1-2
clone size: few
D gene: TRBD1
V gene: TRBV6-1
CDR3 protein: CASSEPGQLNGYTF
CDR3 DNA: TGTGCCAGCAGTGAACCGGGACAGCTTAATGGCTACACCTTC

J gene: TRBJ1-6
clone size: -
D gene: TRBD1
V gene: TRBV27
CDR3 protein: CASSPGGTYNSPLHF
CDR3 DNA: TGTGCCAGCAGTCCAGGGGGCACCTATAATTCACCCCTCCACTTT

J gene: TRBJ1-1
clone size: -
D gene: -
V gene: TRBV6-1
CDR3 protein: CASSERTGPMNTEAFF
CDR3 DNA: TGTGCCAGCAGTGAACGAACAGGGCCTATGAACACTGAAGCTTTCTTT

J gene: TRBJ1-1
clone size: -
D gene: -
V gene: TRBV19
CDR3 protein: CASSPQVRTEAFF
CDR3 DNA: TGTGCCAGTAGTCCCCAGGTTCGGACTGAAGCTTTCTTT

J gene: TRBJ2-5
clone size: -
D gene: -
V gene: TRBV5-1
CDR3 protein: CASSTAPQETQYF
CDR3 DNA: TGCGCCAGCAGCACCGCCCCCCAAGAGACCCAGTACTTC

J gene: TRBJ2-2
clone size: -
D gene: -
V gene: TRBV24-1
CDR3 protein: CATRSSSGELFF
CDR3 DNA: TGTGCCACCAGGTCTTCTTCCGGGGAGCTGTTTTTT

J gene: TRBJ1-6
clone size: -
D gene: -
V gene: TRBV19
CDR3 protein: CASSISWGAWDSPLHF
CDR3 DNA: TGTGCCAGTAGTATATCTTGGGGGGCGTGGGATTCACCCCTCCACTTT

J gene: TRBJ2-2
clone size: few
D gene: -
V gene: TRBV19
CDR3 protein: CASTTARLGPQIHGELFF
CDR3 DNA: TGTGCCAGTACCACGGCCAGGTTGGGTCCCCAGATCCACGGGGAGCTGTTTTTT

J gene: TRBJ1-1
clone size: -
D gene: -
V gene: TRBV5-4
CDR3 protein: CASSLGSAEAFF
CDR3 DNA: TGTGCCAGCAGCTTGGGGTCCGCGGAAGCTTTCTTT

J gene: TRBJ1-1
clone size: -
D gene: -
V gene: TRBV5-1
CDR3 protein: CASSGPGLNTEAFF
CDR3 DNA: TGCGCCAGCAGCGGGCCGGGATTGAACACTGAAGCTTTCTTT

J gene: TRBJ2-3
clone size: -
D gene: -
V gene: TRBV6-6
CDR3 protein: CASSPVITDTQYF
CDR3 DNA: TGTGCCAGCAGCCCCGTTATCACAGATACGCAGTATTTT

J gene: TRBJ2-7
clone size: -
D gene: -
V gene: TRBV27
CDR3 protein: CASSLYSNYEQYF
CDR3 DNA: TGTGCCAGCAGTTTGTACAGTAACTACGAGCAGTACTTC

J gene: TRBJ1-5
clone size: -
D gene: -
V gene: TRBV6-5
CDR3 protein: CASSYGGANNQPQHF
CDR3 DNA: TGTGCCAGCAGTTACGGGGGGGCCAACAATCAGCCCCAGCATTTT

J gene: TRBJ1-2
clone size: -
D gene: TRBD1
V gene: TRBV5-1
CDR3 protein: CASSRDRVEGYTF
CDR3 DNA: TGCGCCAGCAGCCGTGACAGGGTGGAAGGCTACACCTTC

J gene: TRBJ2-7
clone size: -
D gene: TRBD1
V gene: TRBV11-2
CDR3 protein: CASSFGQGISYEQYF
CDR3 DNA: TGTGCCAGCAGCTTCGGACAGGGGATTTCCTACGAGCAGTACTTC

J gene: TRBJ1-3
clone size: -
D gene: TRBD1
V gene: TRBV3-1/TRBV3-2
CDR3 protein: CASSPLHRQGSGNTIYF
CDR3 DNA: TGTGCCAGCAGCCCGCTTCATCGACAGGGCTCTGGAAACACCATATATTTT

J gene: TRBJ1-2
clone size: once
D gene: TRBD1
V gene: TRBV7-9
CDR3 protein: CASSSSGTGGYGYTF
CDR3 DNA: TGTGCCAGCAGCTCGTCCGGGACAGGGGGGTATGGCTACACCTTC